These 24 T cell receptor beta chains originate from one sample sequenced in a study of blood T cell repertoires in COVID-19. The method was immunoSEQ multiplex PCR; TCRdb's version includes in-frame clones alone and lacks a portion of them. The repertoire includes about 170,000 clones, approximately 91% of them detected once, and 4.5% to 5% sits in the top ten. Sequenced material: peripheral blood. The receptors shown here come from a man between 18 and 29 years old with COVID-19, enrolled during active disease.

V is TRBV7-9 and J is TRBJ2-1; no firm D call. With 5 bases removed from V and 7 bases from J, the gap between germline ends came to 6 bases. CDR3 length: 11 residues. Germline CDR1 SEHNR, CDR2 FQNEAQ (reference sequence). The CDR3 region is CASSPQNEQFF. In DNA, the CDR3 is TGTGCCAGCAGCCCCCAGAATGAGCAGTTCTTC.

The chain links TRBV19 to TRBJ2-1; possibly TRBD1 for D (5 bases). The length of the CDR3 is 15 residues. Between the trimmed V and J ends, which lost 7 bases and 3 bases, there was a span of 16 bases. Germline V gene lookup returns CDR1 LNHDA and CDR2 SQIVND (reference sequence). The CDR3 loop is CASTPGFSHYNEQFF. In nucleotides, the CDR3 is TGTGCCAGTACCCCAGGGTTCTCCCACTACAATGAGCAGTTCTTC.

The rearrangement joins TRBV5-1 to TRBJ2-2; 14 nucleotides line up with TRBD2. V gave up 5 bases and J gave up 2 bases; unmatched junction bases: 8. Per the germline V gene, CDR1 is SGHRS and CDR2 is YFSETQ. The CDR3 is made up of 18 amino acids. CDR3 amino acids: CASRREGLAGVNTGELFF. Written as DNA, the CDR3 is TGCGCCAGCAGACGAGAGGGACTAGCGGGAGTAAACACCGGGGAGCTGTTTTTT.

DNA for the CDR3: TGTGCCAGCAGCTCGAAACAGGGGGCGAGGATGAACACTGAAGCTTTCTTT. Its protein product is CASSSKQGARMNTEAFF. The chain has TRBV7-8 and TRBJ1-1; 9 nucleotides agree with TRBD1. The CDR3 has 17 amino acids. The germline V gene encodes CDR1 SGHVS and CDR2 FQNEAQ. J lost 0 bases, V lost 4 bases, and 9 bases had no gene match.

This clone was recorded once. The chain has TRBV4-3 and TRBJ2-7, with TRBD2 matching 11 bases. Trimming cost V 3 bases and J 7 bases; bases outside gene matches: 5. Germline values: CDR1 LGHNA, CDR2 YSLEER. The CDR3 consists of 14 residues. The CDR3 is CASSHGLAGGEQYF. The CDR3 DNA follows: TGCGCCAGCAGCCACGGACTAGCGGGCGGGGAGCAGTACTTC.

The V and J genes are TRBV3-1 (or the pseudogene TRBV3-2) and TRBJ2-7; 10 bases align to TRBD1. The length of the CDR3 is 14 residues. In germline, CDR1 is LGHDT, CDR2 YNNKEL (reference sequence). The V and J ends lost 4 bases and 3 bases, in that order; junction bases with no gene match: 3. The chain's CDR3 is CASSPGTGDYEQYF. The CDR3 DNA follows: TGTGCCAGCAGCCCCGGGACAGGGGACTACGAGCAGTACTTC.

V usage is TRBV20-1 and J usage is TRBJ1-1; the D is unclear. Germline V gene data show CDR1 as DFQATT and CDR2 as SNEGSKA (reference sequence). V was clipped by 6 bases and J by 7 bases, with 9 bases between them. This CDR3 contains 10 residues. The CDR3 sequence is CSATSGEAFF. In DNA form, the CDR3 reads TGCAGTGCCACCTCGGGTGAAGCTTTCTTT.

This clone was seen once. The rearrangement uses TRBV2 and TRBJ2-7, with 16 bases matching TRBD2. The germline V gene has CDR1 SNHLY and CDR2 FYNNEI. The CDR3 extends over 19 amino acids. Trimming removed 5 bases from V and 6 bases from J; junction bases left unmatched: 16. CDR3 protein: CASSQSNRGLAGGPTEQYF. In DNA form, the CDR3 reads TGTGCCAGCAGTCAAAGCAACCGGGGACTAGCGGGAGGGCCCACCGAGCAGTACTTC.

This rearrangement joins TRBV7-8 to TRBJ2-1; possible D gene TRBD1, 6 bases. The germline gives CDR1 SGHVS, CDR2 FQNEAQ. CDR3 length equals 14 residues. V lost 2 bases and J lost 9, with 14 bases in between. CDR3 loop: CASSLWLEGGEQFF. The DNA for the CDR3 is TGTGCCAGCAGCTTATGGCTAGAAGGGGGTGAGCAGTTCTTC.

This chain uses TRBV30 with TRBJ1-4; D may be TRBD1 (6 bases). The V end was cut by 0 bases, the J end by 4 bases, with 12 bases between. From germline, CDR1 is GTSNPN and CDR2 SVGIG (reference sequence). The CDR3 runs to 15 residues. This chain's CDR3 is CAWSVGFRGNEKLFF. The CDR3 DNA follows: TGTGCCTGGAGTGTAGGATTCAGGGGTAATGAAAAACTGTTTTTT. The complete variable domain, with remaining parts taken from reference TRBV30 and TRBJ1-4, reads SQTIHQWPATLVQPVGSPLSLECTVEGTSNPNLYWYRQAAGRGLQLLFYSVGIGQISSEVPQNLSASRPQDRQFILSSKKLLLSDSGFYLCAWSVGFRGNEKLFFGSGTQLSVL.

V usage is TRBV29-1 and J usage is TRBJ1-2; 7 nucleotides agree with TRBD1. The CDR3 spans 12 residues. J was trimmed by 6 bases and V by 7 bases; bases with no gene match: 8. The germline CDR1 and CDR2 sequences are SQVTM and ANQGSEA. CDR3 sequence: CSGLTGNNGYTF. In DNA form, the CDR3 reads TGCAGCGGCCTGACAGGGAATAATGGCTACACCTTC. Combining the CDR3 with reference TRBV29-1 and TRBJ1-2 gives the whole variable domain SAVISQKPSRDICQRGTSLTIQCQVDSQVTMMFWYRQQPGQSLTLIATANQGSEATYESGFVIDKFPISRPNLTFSTLTVSNMSPEDSSIYLCSGLTGNNGYTFGSGTRLTVV.

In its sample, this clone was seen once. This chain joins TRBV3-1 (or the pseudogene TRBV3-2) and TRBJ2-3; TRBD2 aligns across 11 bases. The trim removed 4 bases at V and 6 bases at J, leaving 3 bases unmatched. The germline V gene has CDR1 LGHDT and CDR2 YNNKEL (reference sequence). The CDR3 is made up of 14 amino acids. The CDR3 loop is CASSPGLAEDTQYF. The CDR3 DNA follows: TGTGCCAGCAGCCCGGGACTAGCGGAGGATACGCAGTATTTT.

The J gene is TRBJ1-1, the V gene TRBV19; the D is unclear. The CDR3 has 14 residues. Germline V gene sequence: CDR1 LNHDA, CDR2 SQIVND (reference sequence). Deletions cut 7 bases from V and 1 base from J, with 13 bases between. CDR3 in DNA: TGTGCCAGTACCTTCCGGAGGCGGAACACTGAAGCTTTCTTT. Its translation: CASTFRRRNTEAFF.

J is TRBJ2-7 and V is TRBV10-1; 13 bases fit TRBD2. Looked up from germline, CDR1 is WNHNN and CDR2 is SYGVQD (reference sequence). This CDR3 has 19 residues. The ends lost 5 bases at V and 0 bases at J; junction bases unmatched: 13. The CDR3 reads CASSLRLAGGNRSSYEQYF. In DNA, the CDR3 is TGCGCCAGCAGTCTCAGACTAGCGGGAGGTAATAGGAGCTCCTACGAGCAGTACTTC.

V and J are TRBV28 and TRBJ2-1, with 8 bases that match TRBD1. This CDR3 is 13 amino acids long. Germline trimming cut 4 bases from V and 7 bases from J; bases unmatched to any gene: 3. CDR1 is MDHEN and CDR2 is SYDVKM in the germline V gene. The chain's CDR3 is CASSSHRGNEQFF. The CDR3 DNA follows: TGTGCCAGCAGTTCCCACAGGGGGAATGAGCAGTTCTTC.

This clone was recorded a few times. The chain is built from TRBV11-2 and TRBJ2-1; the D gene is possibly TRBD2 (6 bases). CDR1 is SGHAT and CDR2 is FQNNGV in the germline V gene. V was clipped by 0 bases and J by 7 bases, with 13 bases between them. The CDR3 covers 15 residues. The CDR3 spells CASSLEPPGRNEQFF. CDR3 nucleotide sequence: TGTGCCAGCAGCTTAGAGCCCCCGGGGAGGAATGAGCAGTTCTTC.

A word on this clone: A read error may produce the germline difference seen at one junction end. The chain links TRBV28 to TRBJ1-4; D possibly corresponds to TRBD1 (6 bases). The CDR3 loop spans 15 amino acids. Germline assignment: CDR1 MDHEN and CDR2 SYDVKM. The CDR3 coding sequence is TGTGCCAGCAGTTTATACCCAGGGGTCGGAGAAAAACTGCTTTTT. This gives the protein CASSLYPGVGEKLLF.

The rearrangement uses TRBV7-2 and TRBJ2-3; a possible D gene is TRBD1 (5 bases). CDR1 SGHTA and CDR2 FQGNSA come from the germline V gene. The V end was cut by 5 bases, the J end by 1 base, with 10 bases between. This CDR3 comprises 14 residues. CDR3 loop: CASSIQTGTDTQYF. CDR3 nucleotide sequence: TGTGCCAGCAGCATCCAGACAGGCACAGATACGCAGTATTTT. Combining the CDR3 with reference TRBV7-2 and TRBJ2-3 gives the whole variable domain GAGVSQSPSNKVTEKGKDVELRCDPISGHTALYWYRQSLGQGLEFLIYFQGNSAPDKSGLPSDRFSAERTGGSVSTLTIQRTQQEDSAVYLCASSIQTGTDTQYFGPGTRLTVL.

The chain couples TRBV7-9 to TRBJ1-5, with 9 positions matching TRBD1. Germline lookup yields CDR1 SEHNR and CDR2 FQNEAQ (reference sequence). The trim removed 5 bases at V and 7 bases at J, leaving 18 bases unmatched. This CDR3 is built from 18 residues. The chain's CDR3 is CASSRGTLGQGSGQPQHF. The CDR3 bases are TGTGCCAGCAGCAGAGGAACGTTGGGACAGGGATCTGGGCAGCCCCAGCATTTT.

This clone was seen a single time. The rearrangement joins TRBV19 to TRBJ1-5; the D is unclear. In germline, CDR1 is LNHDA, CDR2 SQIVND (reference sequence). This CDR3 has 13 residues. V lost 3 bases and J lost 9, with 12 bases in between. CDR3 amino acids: CASSILSGRPQHF. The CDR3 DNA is TGTGCCAGTAGTATTTTGTCTGGGAGGCCCCAGCATTTT.

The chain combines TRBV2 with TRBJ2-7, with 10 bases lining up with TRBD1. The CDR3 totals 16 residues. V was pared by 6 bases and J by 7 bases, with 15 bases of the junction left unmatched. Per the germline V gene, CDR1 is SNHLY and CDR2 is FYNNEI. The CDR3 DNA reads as TGTGCCAGCAGAGACTCCAATTGGGACAGGGGCCGTGAGCAGTACTTC. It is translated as CASRDSNWDRGREQYF.

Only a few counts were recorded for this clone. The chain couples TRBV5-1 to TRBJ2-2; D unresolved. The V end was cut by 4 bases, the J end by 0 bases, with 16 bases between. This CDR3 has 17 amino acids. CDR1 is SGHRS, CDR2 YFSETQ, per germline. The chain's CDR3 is CASSPQRGTANTGELFF. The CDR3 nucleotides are TGCGCCAGCAGCCCACAACGTGGCACCGCGAACACCGGGGAGCTGTTTTTT.

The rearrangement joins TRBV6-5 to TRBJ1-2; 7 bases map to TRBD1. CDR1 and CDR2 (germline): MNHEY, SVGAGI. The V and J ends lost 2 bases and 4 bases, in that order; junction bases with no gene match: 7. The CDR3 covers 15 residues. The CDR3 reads CASSYRDSGRYGYTF. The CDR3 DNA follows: TGTGCCAGCAGTTACCGGGACAGCGGGCGCTATGGCTACACCTTC.

The CDR3 DNA follows: TGCAGCGTGCTGACAGGTAGGATGTACGAGCAGTACTTC. Protein sequence: CSVLTGRMYEQYF. This chain links TRBV29-1 with TRBJ2-7; the D gene is possibly TRBD1 (6 bases). Germline CDR1 reads SQVTM; CDR2 reads ANQGSEA. This CDR3 spans 13 amino acids. V was cut by 6 bases and J by 4 bases, with 16 bases left in between.